The 19 T cell receptor beta chains in this list originate from one sample, sequenced in a study of T cell responses to AZD1222 COVID-19 vaccine. Only in-frame clones appear in the TCRdb table, and some are missing; sequencing was by immunoSEQ multiplex PCR. The sample carries around 80,000 clones, 70% to 90% recorded once. Sequenced here: peripheral blood, sampled 28 days after the second AZD1222 dose. The receptors stem from an adult who received the AZD1222 COVID-19 vaccine.

This rearrangement joins TRBV5-1 to TRBJ2-7, with 7 bases identical to TRBD1. The germline V gene encodes CDR1 SGHRS and CDR2 YFSETQ. The CDR3 extends over 14 amino acids. V shed 2 bases and J 6 bases; nucleotides not matched to a gene: 8. CDR3 loop: CASSLDRAVGEQYF. The CDR3 bases are TGCGCCAGCAGCTTAGACAGGGCTGTTGGCGAGCAGTACTTC.

The rearrangement links TRBV11-2 to TRBJ2-1; 7 positions match TRBD1. Germline V lookup: CDR1 SGHAT, CDR2 FQNNGV. This CDR3 is built from 14 residues. Trimming at V came to 2 bases and at J to 8 bases, leaving 6 bases not matched to a gene. Here the CDR3 reads CASSLYRGSDEQFF. The CDR3 DNA reads TGTGCCAGCAGCTTATACAGGGGAAGCGATGAGCAGTTCTTC.

This chain uses TRBV5-1 with TRBJ2-3; D is undetermined. Germline lookup yields CDR1 SGHRS and CDR2 YFSETQ. This CDR3 comprises 13 residues. The ends were cut back, 1 base at V and 4 bases at J, with 7 bases in the middle. CDR3 DNA: TGCGCCAGCAGCTTGTCAGCCTCAGATACGCAGTATTTT. Translating it yields CASSLSASDTQYF.

This clone has just a few counts. The chain is built from TRBV2 and TRBJ2-7; no reliable D call. The CDR3 consists of 12 residues. The germline gives CDR1 SNHLY, CDR2 FYNNEI. V lost 7 bases and J 6 bases, leaving 13 bases between the germline ends. For the CDR3, the DNA is TGTGCCAGCAACCCAAGAGCTTTCGAGCAGTACTTC. Residues: CASNPRAFEQYF.

This chain links TRBV24-1 with TRBJ2-5; D unresolved. CDR3 size: 15 residues. The V end lost 3 bases, the J end lost 5 bases, and 15 bases lay between the germline ends. Germline V lookup: CDR1 KGHDR, CDR2 SFDVKD. The CDR3 sequence is CATSDSSEPVETQYF. In nucleotides, the CDR3 is TGTGCCACCAGTGATAGTTCTGAGCCTGTGGAGACCCAGTACTTC.

J is TRBJ2-2 and V is TRBV7-9; D gene unclear. V was pared by 1 base and J by 6 bases, with 9 bases between. CDR1 and CDR2 from the germline V gene are SEHNR and FQNEAQ (reference sequence). The CDR3 is 14 amino acids. The CDR3 DNA sequence: TGTGCCAGCAGCTTAGTACGGGCGGCCGGGGAGCTGTTTTTT. It codes for CASSLVRAAGELFF.

The chain's CDR3 is CASSQPSGGLGGDSSYNEQFF. CDR3 coding DNA: TGTGCCAGCTCTCAGCCAAGCGGGGGGCTCGGAGGGGACAGCTCCTACAATGAGCAGTTCTTC. This chain links TRBV21-1 with TRBJ2-1; the table assigns TRBD2, which was not confirmed against the DNA. TRBV21-1 is labeled a pseudogene. CDR3 length: 21 amino acids.

V gene TRBV13 combines with J gene TRBJ2-1; 7 bases align to TRBD1. The CDR3 is 15 amino acids. V was clipped by 6 bases and J by 4 bases; unmatched bases: 9. The V gene's germline CDR1 is PRHDT and CDR2 FYEKMQ (reference sequence). CDR3 residues: CASRWGQTFYNEQFF. CDR3 coding DNA: TGTGCCAGCAGGTGGGGACAGACCTTTTACAATGAGCAGTTCTTC.

This clone was seen only a few times. The V call is TRBV19, the J call TRBJ1-2; D might be TRBD1 (5 bases). The CDR3 has 15 residues. Trimming stripped 0 bases from V and 5 bases from J, with 13 bases between. In germline, CDR1 is LNHDA, CDR2 SQIVND (reference sequence). Here the CDR3 DNA reads TGTGCCAGTAGTATAGACGACGCCAGGGTGTATGGCTACACCTTC. It yields the protein CASSIDDARVYGYTF.

The chain has TRBV6-5 and TRBJ1-1, with a possible D match to TRBD1 (6 bases). V shed 6 bases and J shed 1 base, with 12 bases lying between them. The CDR3 runs to 14 residues. From germline, CDR1 is MNHEY and CDR2 SVGAGI. CDR3 coding DNA: TGTGCCAGCAGGCATCCGGGACAGAACACTGAAGCTTTCTTT. Protein sequence: CASRHPGQNTEAFF.

This clone was seen more than once but under ten times. The chain couples TRBV2 to TRBJ1-1; no definite D call. CDR1 is SNHLY, CDR2 FYNNEI, per germline. The CDR3 length is 13 residues. Trimming removed 6 bases at V and 0 bases at J, with 8 bases between. The CDR3 sequence is CASSDPLNTEAFF. CDR3 bases: TGTGCCAGCAGCGATCCGTTGAACACTGAAGCTTTCTTT.

The chain links TRBV21-1 to TRBJ1-1. TRBV21-1 is assigned pseudogene status. CDR3 size: 14 residues. CDR3 sequence reads: CASSKSIENTEAFF. CDR3 sequence (DNA): TGTGCCAGCAGCAAATCTATAGAGAACACTGAAGCTTTCTTT.

The CDR3 sequence: CASSLVGDATNEKLFF. The CDR3, as DNA: TGTGCCAGCAGCTTAGTAGGGGACGCAACTAATGAAAAACTGTTTTTT. The chain links TRBV7-8 to TRBJ1-4; maybe TRBD1 (5 bases). Trimming removed 1 base from V and 0 bases from J, with 9 bases in between. The CDR3 sequence is 16 residues long. CDR1 is SGHVS and CDR2 is FQNEAQ in the germline V gene.

This chain joins TRBV5-1 and TRBJ1-4; TRBD1 agrees at 9 bases. Germline V lookup: CDR1 SGHRS, CDR2 YFSETQ. The V gene end was trimmed by 4 bases and the J gene end by 9 bases; junction bases not matched to a gene: 7. This CDR3 spans 14 amino acids. CDR3 DNA: TGCGCCAGCAGCCAGGGACAGGGTCGGAAAAAACTGTTTTTT. As protein: CASSQGQGRKKLFF.

This clone was found a few times. The chain uses TRBV24-1 and TRBJ1-4; TRBD1 aligns across 7 bases. Germline CDR1 reads KGHDR; CDR2 reads SFDVKD. The CDR3 contains 19 residues. Losses at the gene ends were 8 bases for V and 0 bases for J; bases not matched to a gene: 17. CDR3 residues: CATMILGTGTATTNEKLFF. As DNA, the CDR3 is TGTGCCACCATGATTTTAGGGACCGGGACAGCTACAACTAATGAAAAACTGTTTTTT.

The chain recombines TRBV19 with TRBJ1-2; D is unresolved. The CDR3 has 14 residues. Trimming shortened V by 3 bases and J by 4 bases, and 12 bases separated the two germline ends. Germline lookup yields CDR1 LNHDA and CDR2 SQIVND (reference sequence). The CDR3 coding sequence is TGTGCCAGTAGTATCGGGCGGAGTTTCTATGGCTACACCTTC. It is translated as CASSIGRSFYGYTF.

The chain carries TRBV7-9 and TRBJ1-4, with a tentative D call TRBD1 (6 bases). CDR3 size: 15 residues. Trimming shortened V by 5 bases and J by 2 bases, and 12 bases separated the two germline ends. Per the germline V gene, CDR1 is SEHNR and CDR2 is FQNEAQ (reference sequence). CDR3 protein: CASSRNDRTNEKLFF. The CDR3 nucleotides read TGTGCCAGCAGCCGTAACGACAGGACTAATGAAAAACTGTTTTTT.

The V and J genes are TRBV11-2 and TRBJ1-1, with TRBD1 identical over 7 bases. The V segment lost 3 bases and the J segment 0 bases; nucleotides outside the gene matches: 7. CDR3 length equals 16 residues. The germline CDR1 and CDR2 sequences are SGHAT and FQNNGV. The CDR3 loop reads CASSFTGARMNTEAFF. CDR3 coding DNA: TGTGCCAGCAGCTTTACAGGGGCCCGGATGAACACTGAAGCTTTCTTT.

This clone was recorded once. The genes are TRBV6-5 and TRBJ2-3, with D possibly matching TRBD2 (5 bases). The V gene lost 2 bases and the J gene lost 4 bases, with 13 bases spanning the gap. The V gene's germline CDR1 is MNHEY and CDR2 SVGAGI. The CDR3 loop spans 15 amino acids. For the CDR3, the DNA is TGTGCCAGCAGTTACGGTGAGGAGGCAGCAGATACGCAGTATTTT. Its protein product is CASSYGEEAADTQYF.